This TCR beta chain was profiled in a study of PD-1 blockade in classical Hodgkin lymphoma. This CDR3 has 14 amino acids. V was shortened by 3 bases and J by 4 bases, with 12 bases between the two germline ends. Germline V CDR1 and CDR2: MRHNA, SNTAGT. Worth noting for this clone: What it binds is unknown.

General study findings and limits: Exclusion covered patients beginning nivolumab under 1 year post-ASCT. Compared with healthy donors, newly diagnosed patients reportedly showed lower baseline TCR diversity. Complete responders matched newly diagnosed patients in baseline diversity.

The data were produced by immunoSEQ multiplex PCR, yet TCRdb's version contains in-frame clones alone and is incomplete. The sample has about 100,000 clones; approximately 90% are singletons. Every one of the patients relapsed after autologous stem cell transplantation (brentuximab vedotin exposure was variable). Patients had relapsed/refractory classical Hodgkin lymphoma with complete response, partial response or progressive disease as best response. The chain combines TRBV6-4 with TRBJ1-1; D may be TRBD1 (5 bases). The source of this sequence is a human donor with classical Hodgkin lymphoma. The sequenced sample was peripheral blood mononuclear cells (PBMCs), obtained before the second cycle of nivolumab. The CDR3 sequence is CASSDVRGSTEAFF. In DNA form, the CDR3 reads TGTGCCAGCAGTGATGTAAGGGGAAGCACTGAAGCTTTCTTT.